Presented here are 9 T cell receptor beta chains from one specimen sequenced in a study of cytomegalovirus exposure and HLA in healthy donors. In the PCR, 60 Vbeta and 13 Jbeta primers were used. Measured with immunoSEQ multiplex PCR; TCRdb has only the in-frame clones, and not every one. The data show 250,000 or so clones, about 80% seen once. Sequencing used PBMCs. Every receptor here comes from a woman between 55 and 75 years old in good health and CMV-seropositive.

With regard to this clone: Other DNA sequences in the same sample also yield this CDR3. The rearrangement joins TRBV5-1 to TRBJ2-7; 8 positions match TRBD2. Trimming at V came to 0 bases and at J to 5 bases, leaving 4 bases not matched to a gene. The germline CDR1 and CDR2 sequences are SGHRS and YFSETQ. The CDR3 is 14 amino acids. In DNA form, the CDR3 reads TGCGCCAGCAGCTTGGGGCTAGCGGGCGACGAGCAGTACTTC. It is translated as CASSLGLAGDEQYF.

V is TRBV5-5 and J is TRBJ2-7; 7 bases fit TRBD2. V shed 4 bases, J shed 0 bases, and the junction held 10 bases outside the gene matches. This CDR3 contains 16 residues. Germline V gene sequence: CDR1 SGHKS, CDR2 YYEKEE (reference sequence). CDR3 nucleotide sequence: TGTGCCAGCAGCGCGGAAAATCTAGCGGCCTCCTACGAGCAGTACTTC. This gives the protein CASSAENLAASYEQYF.

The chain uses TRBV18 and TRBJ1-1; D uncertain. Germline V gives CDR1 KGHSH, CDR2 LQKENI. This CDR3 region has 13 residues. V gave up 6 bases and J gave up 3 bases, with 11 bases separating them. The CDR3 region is CASSLDQDTEAFF. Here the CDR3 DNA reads TGTGCCAGCTCCCTCGATCAGGACACTGAAGCTTTCTTT. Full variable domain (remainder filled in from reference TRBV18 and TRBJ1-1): NAGVMQNPRHLVRRRGQEARLRCSPMKGHSHVYWYRQLPEEGLKFMVYLQKENIIDESGMPKERFSAEFPKEGPSILRIQQVVRGDSAAYFCASSLDQDTEAFFGQGTRLTVV.

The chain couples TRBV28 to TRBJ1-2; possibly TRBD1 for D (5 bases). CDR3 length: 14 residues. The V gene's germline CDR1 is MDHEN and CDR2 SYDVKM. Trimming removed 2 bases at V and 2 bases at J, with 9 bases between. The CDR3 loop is CASSLGTTNYGYTF. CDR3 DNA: TGTGCCAGCAGTTTAGGGACTACGAACTATGGCTACACCTTC.

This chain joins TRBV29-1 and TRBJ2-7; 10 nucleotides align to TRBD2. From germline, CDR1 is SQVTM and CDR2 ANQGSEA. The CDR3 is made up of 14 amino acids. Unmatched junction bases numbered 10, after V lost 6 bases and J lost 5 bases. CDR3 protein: CSVRLEGLANEQYF. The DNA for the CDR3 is TGCAGCGTCAGACTGGAGGGACTAGCGAACGAGCAGTACTTC.

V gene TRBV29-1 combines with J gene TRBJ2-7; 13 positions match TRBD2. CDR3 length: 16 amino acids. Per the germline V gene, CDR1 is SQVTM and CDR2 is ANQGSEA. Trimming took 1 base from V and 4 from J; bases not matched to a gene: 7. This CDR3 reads CSVEAPVGLAGYEQYF. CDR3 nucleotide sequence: TGCAGCGTTGAAGCCCCGGTGGGACTAGCGGGGTACGAGCAGTACTTC.

CDR3 nucleotides: TGTGCCAGCAGTTACGGGGGGGGGAGAACCTACGAGCAGTACTTC. It codes for CASSYGGGRTYEQYF. This chain links TRBV6-5 with TRBJ2-7; 7 bases agree with TRBD2. The J segment lost 2 bases and the V segment lost 2 bases, leaving 6 bases of the junction unmatched. This CDR3 region has 15 residues. Looked up from germline, CDR1 is MNHEY and CDR2 is SVGAGI.

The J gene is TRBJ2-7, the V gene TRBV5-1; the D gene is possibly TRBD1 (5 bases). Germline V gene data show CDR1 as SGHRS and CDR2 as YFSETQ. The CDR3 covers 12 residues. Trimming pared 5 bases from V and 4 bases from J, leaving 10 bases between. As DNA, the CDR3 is TGCGCCAGCAGTCAGGGCAGGTACGAGCAGTACTTC. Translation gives CASSQGRYEQYF.

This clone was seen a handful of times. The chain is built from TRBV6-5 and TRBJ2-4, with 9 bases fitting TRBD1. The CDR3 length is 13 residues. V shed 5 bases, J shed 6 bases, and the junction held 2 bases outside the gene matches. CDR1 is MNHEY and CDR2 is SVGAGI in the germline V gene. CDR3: CASSPGQGNIQYF. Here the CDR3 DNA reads TGTGCCAGCAGTCCGGGACAGGGAAACATTCAGTACTTC.